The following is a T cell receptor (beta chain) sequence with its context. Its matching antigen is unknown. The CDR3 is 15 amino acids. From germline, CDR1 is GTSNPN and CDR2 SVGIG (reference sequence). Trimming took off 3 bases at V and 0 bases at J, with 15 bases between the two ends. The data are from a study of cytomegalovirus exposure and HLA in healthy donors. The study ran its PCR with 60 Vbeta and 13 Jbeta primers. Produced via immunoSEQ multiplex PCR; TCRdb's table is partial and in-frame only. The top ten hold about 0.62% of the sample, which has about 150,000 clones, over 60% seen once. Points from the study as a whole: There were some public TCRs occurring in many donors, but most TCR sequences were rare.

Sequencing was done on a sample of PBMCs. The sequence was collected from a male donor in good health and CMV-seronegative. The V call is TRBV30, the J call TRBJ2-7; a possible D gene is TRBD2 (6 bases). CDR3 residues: CAWSPRDGSSYEQYF. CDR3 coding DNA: TGTGCCTGGAGCCCACGGGACGGGAGCTCCTACGAGCAGTACTTC.